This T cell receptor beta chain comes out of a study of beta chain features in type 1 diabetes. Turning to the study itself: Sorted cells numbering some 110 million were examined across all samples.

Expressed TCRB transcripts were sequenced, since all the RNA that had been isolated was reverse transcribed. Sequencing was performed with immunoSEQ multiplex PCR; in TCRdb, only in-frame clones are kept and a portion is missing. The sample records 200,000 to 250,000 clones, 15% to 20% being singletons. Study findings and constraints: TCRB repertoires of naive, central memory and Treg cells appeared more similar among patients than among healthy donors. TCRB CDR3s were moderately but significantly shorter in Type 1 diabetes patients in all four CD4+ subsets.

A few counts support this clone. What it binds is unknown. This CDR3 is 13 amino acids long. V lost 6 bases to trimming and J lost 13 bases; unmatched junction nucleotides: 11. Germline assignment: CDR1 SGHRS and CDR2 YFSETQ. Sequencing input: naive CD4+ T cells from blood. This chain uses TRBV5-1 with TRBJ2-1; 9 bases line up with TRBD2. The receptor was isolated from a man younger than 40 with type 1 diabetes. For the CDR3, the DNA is TGCGCCAGCACACACGATCCTAGCGGGATCCAGTTCTTC. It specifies CASTHDPSGIQFF.